This TCR beta chain was recovered during a study of blood T cell repertoires in COVID-19. Study context: Samples of COVID-19 (acute and convalescent) were obtained from the United States, Italy and Spain. PBMCs, B-cell-depleted T cells, or T cells provided the cDNA or gDNA that made up the material.

In the original analysis: Amplified reference gene primers provided the basis for estimating nucleated cell counts. The protocol was immunoSEQ multiplex PCR, while the TCRdb copy is restricted to in-frame clones and leaves out a portion. The DNA was the basis for D and trimming; V, J and clone size are from that table. The sample carries some 170,000 clones, 65% to 80% recorded once. Sequenced: peripheral blood. This receptor was taken from a man in his 60s with acute or convalescent COVID-19.

CDR3 nucleotides: TGTGCCAGCAGCTCGGTGACTAGCGGGGGCCCGTCCCAGTACTTC. This codes for CASSSVTSGGPSQYF. The V gene is TRBV5-4, the J gene TRBJ2-5, with TRBD2 identical over 12 bases. CDR1 and CDR2 (germline): SGHNT, YYREEE (reference sequence). The CDR3 has 15 amino acids. The junction had 9 bases not matched to a gene; V was cut back by 3 bases and J by 9 bases.